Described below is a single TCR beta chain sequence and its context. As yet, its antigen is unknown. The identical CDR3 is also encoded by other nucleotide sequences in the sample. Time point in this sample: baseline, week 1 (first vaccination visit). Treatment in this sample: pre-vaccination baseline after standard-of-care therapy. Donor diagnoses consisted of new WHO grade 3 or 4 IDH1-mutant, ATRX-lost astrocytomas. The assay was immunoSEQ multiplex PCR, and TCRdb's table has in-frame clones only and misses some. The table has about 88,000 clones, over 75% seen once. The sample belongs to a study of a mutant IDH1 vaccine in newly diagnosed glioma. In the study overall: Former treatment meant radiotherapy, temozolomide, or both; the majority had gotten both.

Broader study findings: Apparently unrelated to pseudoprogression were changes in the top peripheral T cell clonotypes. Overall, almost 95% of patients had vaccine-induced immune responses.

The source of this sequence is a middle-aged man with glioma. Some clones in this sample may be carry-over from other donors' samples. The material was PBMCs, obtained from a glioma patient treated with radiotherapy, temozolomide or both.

Here the CDR3 reads CASSLGGGETQYF. CDR3 DNA sequence: TGCGCCAGCAGCTTGGGGGGCGGGGAGACCCAGTACTTC. The chain is built from TRBV5-1 and TRBJ2-5, with D tentatively TRBD1 or TRBD2 (5 bases each). In germline, CDR1 is SGHRS, CDR2 YFSETQ. V was pared by 0 bases and J by 5 bases, with 8 bases between. This CDR3 region has 13 residues.